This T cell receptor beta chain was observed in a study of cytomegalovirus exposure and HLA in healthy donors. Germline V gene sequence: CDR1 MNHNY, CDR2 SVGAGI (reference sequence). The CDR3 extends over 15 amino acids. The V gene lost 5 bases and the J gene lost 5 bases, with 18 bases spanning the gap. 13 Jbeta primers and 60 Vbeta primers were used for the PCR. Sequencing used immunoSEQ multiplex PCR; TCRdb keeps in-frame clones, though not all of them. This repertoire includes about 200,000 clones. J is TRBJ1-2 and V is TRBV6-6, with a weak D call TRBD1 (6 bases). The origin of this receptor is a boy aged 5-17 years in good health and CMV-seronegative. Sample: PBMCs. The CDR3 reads CASSKRQGYLYGYTF. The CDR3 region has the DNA TGTGCCAGCAGTAAACGTCAGGGGTATCTATATGGCTACACCTTC.